This entry is about one TCR beta chain. This clone showed up just a few times. It has no known antigen specificity. Base qualities are not provided; no much larger clone lies one nucleotide away. These data are taken from a study of T cells in tumors after PD-1 blockade (dated by TCRdb to the late 2010s). Some background on the complete study: Prior checkpoint blockade, systemic immunosuppressant use, and recent radiotherapy or other anti-cancer therapy within 4 weeks were grounds for patient exclusion. Pembrolizumab 200 mg every 3 weeks or cemiplimab 350 mg every 2 weeks was administered to patients. Ongoing daily vismodegib 150 mg was also given to a subset of patients during anti-PD-1 treatment. On average, tumor samples had 25,000 to 30,000 TCR templates (range about 550-100,000) and approximately 5,800 unique clonotypes, around 20-fold deeper than single-cell TCR sequencing. Using site-matched tumors from BCC or SCC patients sampled before and after anti-PD-1 therapy, the study carried out paired single-cell RNA and TCR sequencing. Clinical response was assessed using RECIST version 1.1. What the work shows at the level of the full study, not this receptor alone: Comparisons between pre- and post-treatment samples were the only ones where clonal replacement appeared, with none seen between two pre-treatment samples, a pattern that argues against artifacts from biopsy timing or location. Most exhausted CD8+ clones that expanded after therapy were novel clonotypes not detected before treatment, suggesting clonal replacement instead of reinvigoration of pre-existing clones. The source of novel T cell clones was not identified and could include lymphoid organs or rare unexpanded clones within the tumor or its periphery. Roughly 40% of the TCR clonotypes from tumors also showed up in blood, and some novel exhausted tumor clones were present in pre-treatment blood, which suggests peripheral recruitment.

Deep TCRbeta sequencing was performed with the immunoSEQ platform. The paper's processing steps were these. Only productive rearrangements were exported from the immunoSEQ Analyzer for further analysis. Clones with significant expansion or contraction between timepoints were called with a two-sided binomial test at Bonferroni-corrected P below 0.01. Bulk TCRbeta clonotypes were assigned T cell phenotypes by matching to single-cell RNA+TCR-seq clones sharing the same TCRbeta sequence. Using bulk TCR sequencing data, clone enrichment in tumor was calculated by dividing a clone's tumor frequency by the same clone's PBMC frequency. TCRs were sorted with GLIPH into specificity groups, meaning clusters of distinct TCRs that share CDR3 motifs and likely recognize common antigens. TCRdb's version of the immuneACCESS table is confined to in-frame rearrangements and falls short of the full clone set. An unresolved V gene accounts for under half of the shortfall where checked; the remainder is of unknown origin. V and J calls plus clone size are reproduced from that table; the DNA served to infer D and trimming. In all, the sample holds some 9,300 clones, and approximately 61% of those were seen once. The leading ten clones occupy under 15% of the sample.

Taken with the paper, the label for time point translates to: after anti-PD-1 therapy. Tumor biopsies were site-matched, taken from the same primary tumor before and after PD-1 blockade. Genomic DNA extracted from tumor biopsies or peripheral blood was used for bulk TCRbeta sequencing, with input ranging from roughly 600 ng to 6,004 ng. To detect rare clonotypes with greater sensitivity than single-cell TCR sequencing, bulk TCRbeta sequencing was done on the leftover biopsy material. Histologically proven advanced or metastatic basal or squamous cell carcinoma was present in all patients, all of whom were poor candidates for surgical resection. Of the 11 patients in the basal cell carcinoma cohort, 8 or 9 underwent bulk tumor TCR sequencing. Fresh biopsies came from the site of the primary tumor, and part of the tissue was kept in RNAlater for exome and bulk TCR sequencing. V is reduced by 2 bases and J by 6 bases, leaving a spacing of 17 bases between them. Via the germline V gene, CDR1 is KGHSH and CDR2 LQKENI. There are 15 amino acids in the CDR3, from cysteine to phenylalanine inclusive. The read is trimmed to its CDR3 DNA, 45 bases read in frame from base 1.

This TCR derives from a human donor with basal cell carcinoma. This receptor chain uses TRBV18 and TRBJ2-7; matching of 7 bases hints at TRBD2 as the D gene. The input for sequencing was tumor tissue, taken after anti-PD-1 treatment. The CDR3 region reads CASSPEGGPFGEQYF. The base sequence is TGTGCCAGCTCACCAGAGGGGGGGCCGTTTGGCGAGCAGTACTTC.